What follows are 27 T cell receptor beta chains derived from one specimen sequenced in a study of CXCR3-negative and CXCR3-positive naive CD8 T cells. No antigen has been identified for these receptors. Study-level points and caveats: The TRB CDR3s that CXCR3-positive naive cells carried were more hydrophobic than those of CXCR3-negative naive cells.

The TRB cDNA libraries were prepared by 5' RACE with UMI labels. TCRdb derives one entry per CDR3 protein from the 5' RACE reads, leaving out DNA. Recorded here are about 110,000 distinct CDR3 sequences; the top ten clones represent 0.3% to 0.4%. The sample was naive CXCR3+ CD8+ T cells from blood. Subset here: CD45RO-CCR7+CD27+CD95- naive CD8+ T cells expressing CXCR3 (TNR3+). All receptors derive from a human donor in good health. Some clones in this sample may be carry-over from other donors' samples.

The CDR3 protein is CASSFVKGLGYNEQFF. V usage is TRBV7-9 and J usage is TRBJ2-1. In germline, CDR1 is SEHNR, CDR2 FQNEAQ (reference sequence). This CDR3 is 16 amino acids long.

The chain couples TRBV27 to TRBJ1-3; TCRdb picks TRBD1, but there is no DNA to check that call. In germline, CDR1 is MNHEY, CDR2 SMNVEV (reference sequence). The CDR3 extends over 15 amino acids. CDR3 in amino acids: CASSPLTGAGNTIYF.

The V call is TRBV29-1, the J call TRBJ2-5. CDR1 SQVTM and CDR2 ANQGSEA come from the germline V gene. The CDR3 length is 14 residues. CDR3 protein: CSVGLPGYQETQYF.

The chain employs TRBV20-1 and TRBJ2-2; TCRdb names TRBD2, which stays unverified in the absence of DNA. Germline V gene sequence: CDR1 DFQATT, CDR2 SNEGSKA (reference sequence). The length of the CDR3 is 15 residues. The CDR3 protein is CSARTRASNTGELFF.

The chain recombines TRBV3-1 with TRBJ2-3; the TCRdb call, TRBD2, lacks DNA for checking. From germline, CDR1 is LGHDT and CDR2 YNNKEL (reference sequence). The CDR3 is 16 amino acids. The CDR3 is CASSQDTSGSSDTQYF.

The rearrangement links TRBV20-1 to TRBJ1-3; the D call of TRBD1 rests on TCRdb alone, since no DNA is present to check it. Germline V CDR1 and CDR2: DFQATT, SNEGSKA (reference sequence). The CDR3 is 13 residues long. The CDR3 region is CSARGTSGNTIYF.

The chain couples TRBV12-3 or TRBV12-4 to TRBJ2-7; checking the TCRdb D call of TRBD2 is not possible without DNA. CDR3 length equals 14 residues. The CDR3 sequence: CASSWAGGPYEQYF.

The V and J genes are TRBV2 and TRBJ1-1; with no DNA, the TCRdb D assignment of TRBD1 cannot be verified. CDR3 size: 14 residues. CDR1 is SNHLY, CDR2 FYNNEI, per germline. CDR3 amino acids: CASSEEGKSTEAFF.

The chain carries TRBV2 and TRBJ2-3; TCRdb's assignment of TRBD1 cannot be checked, as there is no DNA. CDR3 length: 17 amino acids. Germline assignment: CDR1 SNHLY and CDR2 FYNNEI. CDR3 protein: CASSRPPGAEYTDTQYF. Full variable domain (missing parts from reference TRBV2 and TRBJ2-3): EPEVTQTPSHQVTQMGQEVILRCVPISNHLYFYWYRQILGQKVEFLVSFYNNEISEKSEIFDDQFSVERPDGSNFTLKIRSTKLEDSAMYFCASSRPPGAEYTDTQYFGPGTRLTVL.

The rearrangement joins TRBV12-3 or TRBV12-4 to TRBJ2-7; as DNA is missing, the TRBD1 call by TCRdb cannot be tested. CDR3 length: 14 amino acids. The CDR3 sequence is CASSPDRGLYEQYF.

This sequence joins TRBV9 and TRBJ2-1; the D call of TRBD1 rests on TCRdb alone, since no DNA is present to check it. Per the germline V gene, CDR1 is SGDLS and CDR2 is YYNGEE. CDR3 length equals 13 residues. The CDR3 sequence: CASSIGQGPEQFF.

The chain is built from TRBV29-1 and TRBJ2-7. Germline CDR1 and CDR2: SQVTM and ANQGSEA. CDR3 length: 14 residues. The CDR3 spells CSVETRELPYEQYF.

V is TRBV29-1 and J is TRBJ1-2. This CDR3 contains 11 residues. From germline, CDR1 is SQVTM and CDR2 ANQGSEA. CDR3 region: CSAEGLRGYTF.

The genes are TRBV2 and TRBJ2-2; TCRdb selects TRBD2, and the lack of DNA leaves this call unchecked. Germline loops: CDR1 SNHLY, CDR2 FYNNEI. CDR3 length: 17 amino acids. CDR3 sequence reads: CASGRLAEYTNTGELFF.

The chain couples TRBV29-1 to TRBJ2-3; TCRdb calls TRBD1, which cannot be checked without DNA. This CDR3 region has 16 residues. CDR1 is SQVTM and CDR2 is ANQGSEA in the germline V gene. The CDR3 reads CSADRGRGASTDTQYF.

J is TRBJ2-1 and V is TRBV4-1; TCRdb's D call of TRBD2 is untestable without DNA. The CDR3 runs 16 residues. Germline V gene sequence: CDR1 MGHRA, CDR2 YSYEKL. The CDR3 sequence: CASSQEELVTFNEQFF.

The chain couples TRBV28 to TRBJ2-1; the D call of TRBD2 rests on TCRdb alone, since no DNA is present to check it. CDR1 is MDHEN and CDR2 is SYDVKM in the germline V gene. The CDR3 length is 15 residues. The CDR3 reads CASSLAGAWYNEQFF.

The genes are TRBV7-9 and TRBJ2-7. This CDR3 is 14 amino acids long. Germline-derived CDR1 and CDR2 are SEHNR and FQNEAQ (reference sequence). CDR3 protein: CASSSSGSRNEQYF.

The gene calls are TRBV6-5 and TRBJ1-1; the D call of TRBD1 rests on TCRdb alone, since no DNA is present to check it. The CDR3 length is 14 residues. Germline CDR1 and CDR2: MNHEY and SVGAGI. CDR3 amino acids: CASSYVGGASQAFF.

The chain carries TRBV12-3 or TRBV12-4 and TRBJ2-7; the TCRdb D gene call, TRBD1, has no DNA to confirm it. This CDR3 is 13 amino acids long. This CDR3 is CASSLTGVNEQYF.

The rearrangement uses TRBV10-3 and TRBJ2-7; no DNA is available, so the TRBD2 call from TCRdb remains unchecked. In germline, CDR1 is ENHRY, CDR2 SYGVKD. The CDR3 has 17 amino acids. CDR3: CAISESSLAGVETEQYF.

The rearrangement joins TRBV7-9 to TRBJ1-2; without DNA, the TCRdb call of TRBD1 cannot be checked. CDR1 is SEHNR, CDR2 FQNEAQ, per germline (reference sequence). The CDR3 covers 13 residues. This CDR3 reads CASSFPQTYGYTF.

The chain combines TRBV7-2 with TRBJ2-7. Per germline, CDR1 SGHTA and CDR2 FQGNSA. The CDR3 consists of 14 residues. CDR3 residues: CASSWTTGSYEQYF.

V is TRBV28 and J is TRBJ1-1; TCRdb lists TRBD1, though no DNA is available to test this call. The CDR3 runs to 18 residues. CDR1 and CDR2 from the germline V gene are MDHEN and SYDVKM. CDR3 protein: CASSFLSRRRDRESEAFF.

The rearrangement uses TRBV6-1 and TRBJ1-1. The CDR3 has 15 residues. CDR1 is MNHNS and CDR2 is SASEGT in the germline V gene. This CDR3 reads CASSEAVVGWTEAFF.

The chain combines TRBV28 with TRBJ2-7; TCRdb lists TRBD1, though no DNA is available to test this call. This CDR3 spans 13 amino acids. CDR1 and CDR2 from the germline V gene are MDHEN and SYDVKM. CDR3 loop: CASSRDSTGEQYF.

The V call is TRBV6-5, the J call TRBJ1-1; TCRdb proposes TRBD1, but this gene call is untestable without DNA. The CDR3 has 14 amino acids. Germline CDR1 and CDR2: MNHEY and SVGAGI. CDR3 sequence reads: CASSYQGQGYEAFF.